Sequencing of this TCR beta chain was carried out in a study of Graves' ophthalmopathy and Graves' hyperthyroidism. Study at large: The study drew peripheral blood at initial diagnosis, before any treatment.

Using RNA transcripts, the TCR beta CDR3 regions were amplified. Second-round multiplex PCR came after first-round RT-PCR with HTBI primers. From the multiplex PCR reads, TCRdb called clonotypes with MiXCR, one entry per CDR3 protein. The table lists around 400,000 distinct CDR3 sequences, around 19% of them singletons. V was clipped by 6 bases and J by 10 bases, with 21 bases between them. The length of the CDR3 is 14 residues. Germline CDR1 SGHDN, CDR2 FVKESK. This clonotype showed up many times. Patients were excluded if they had other autoimmune diseases or uncontrolled infections, and likewise if pregnancy or lactation applied.

The clonotype originates from a woman aged 18 to 35 with Graves' ophthalmopathy. The material sequenced was peripheral blood. The chain combines TRBV14 with TRBJ1-1, with D perhaps matching TRBD1 (5 bases). The CDR3, as DNA: TGTGCCAGCAGGCATTCAGGGTCCCTACTTCGAGCTTTCTTT. This encodes CASRHSGSLLRAFF.